These T cell receptor beta chains were read from a single sample in a study of blood T cells in healthy people across ages. TCRdb called the 5' RACE reads again in MiXCR, with one record for every CDR3 protein. This sample yields about 2 million distinct CDR3 sequences, of which 49% are seen a single time; approximately 2.1% belongs to the top ten. Sequenced: blood. These receptors were collected from a woman aged 40 to 50 in good health. The CDR3 runs from the conserved cysteine through the conserved F or W. D genes are given only for firm matches. Not every row has a clone size; where given, it reads once, few, many or a size class.

>NA|TRBV29-1|NA|TRBJ2-1
TGCAGCGCCACCACAGGTTACAATGAGCAGTTCTTC
CSATTGYNEQFF
>few|TRBV15|NA|TRBJ1-5
TGTGCCACCGGGGTTGGATTTTACGATCAGCCCCAGCATTTT
CATGVGFYDQPQHF
>NA|TRBV12-3/TRBV12-4|NA|TRBJ1-1
TGTGCCAGCAGTTTGAATCCGGGACACAGTGAGGCTTTCTTT
CASSLNPGHSEAFF
>NA|TRBV9|NA|TRBJ2-3
TGTGCCAGCAGCGCCCTCCTGGACACGCAGTATTTT
CASSALLDTQYF
>few|TRBV20-1|TRBD1|TRBJ2-5
TGCAGTGCGCGACCGGGACAGATGAGGGAGACCCAGTACTTC
CSARPGQMRETQYF
>NA|TRBV20-1|NA|TRBJ2-7
TGCAGTGCTAGAGATCGGGAAAGCGGCCGCCCGTACGAGCAGTACTTC
CSARDRESGRPYEQYF
>NA|TRBV6-6|TRBD1|TRBJ1-2
TGTGCCAGCAGTTACCCAGGGGGCTTTAACTATGGCTACACCTTC
CASSYPGGFNYGYTF
>few|TRBV4-1|NA|TRBJ1-2
TGCGCCAGCAGCCCACCAAAGGCCAGCGGAGGCTACACCTTC
CASSPPKASGGYTF
>few|TRBV2|TRBD1|TRBJ2-7
TGTGCCAGCAGTGAGGACAGGGCGAAGTCCAGGGAGCAGTACTTC
CASSEDRAKSREQYF
>NA|TRBV28|NA|TRBJ2-7
TGTGCCAGCCAACCTAGTAGCTCCTACGAGCAGTACTTC
CASQPSSSYEQYF
>few|TRBV7-2|TRBD2|TRBJ2-3
TGTGCCAGCAGCACGTTTAGGACTAGCGGGGGGATGGCAGATACGCAGTATTTT
CASSTFRTSGGMADTQYF
>NA|TRBV14|TRBD1|TRBJ1-4
TGTGCCAGCAGCCAAGGGATCAGGGGGAGAAATGAAAAACTGTTTTTT
CASSQGIRGRNEKLFF
>NA|TRBV6-2/TRBV6-3|NA|TRBJ2-7
TGTGCCAGCATTCACATAGTCGGGGTCGGTGAGCAGTACTTC
CASIHIVGVGEQYF
>NA|TRBV24-1|NA|TRBJ2-2
TGTGCCACCAGTGACCGGGACAAGCTTACCGGGGAGCTGTTTTTT
CATSDRDKLTGELFF